The subject of this entry is one TCR beta chain. The germline gene is not matched at one end of the junction; a read error may be the cause. Germline V CDR1 and CDR2: LGHNA, YNFKEQ. There are 17 residues in the CDR3. The data derive from a study of blood T cell repertoires in COVID-19. Study information: Collection of acute and convalescent COVID-19 samples took place in the United States, Italy and Spain. PBMCs, B-cell-depleted T cells, or T cells were the source of the cDNA or gDNA that made up the material.

As handled by the study authors: Cell counts per sample came from amplifying reference gene primers. TCRdb keeps only in-frame clones here, not all; method: immunoSEQ multiplex PCR. V and J calls and clone size are given by that table; D and trimming were obtained from the DNA. Among roughly 300,000 clones listed, more than 70% were seen once. The sequence came from a man between 18 and 35 years old who had recovered from COVID-19. Specimen: peripheral blood. The chain links TRBV4-2 to TRBJ2-2; a weak D match, TRBD1 (6 bases). The CDR3 sequence is CASSPNTGQRNAGELFF. CDR3 nucleotides: TGTGCCAGCAGCCCAAACACCGGACAGCGGAACGCCGGGGAGCTGTTTTTT.